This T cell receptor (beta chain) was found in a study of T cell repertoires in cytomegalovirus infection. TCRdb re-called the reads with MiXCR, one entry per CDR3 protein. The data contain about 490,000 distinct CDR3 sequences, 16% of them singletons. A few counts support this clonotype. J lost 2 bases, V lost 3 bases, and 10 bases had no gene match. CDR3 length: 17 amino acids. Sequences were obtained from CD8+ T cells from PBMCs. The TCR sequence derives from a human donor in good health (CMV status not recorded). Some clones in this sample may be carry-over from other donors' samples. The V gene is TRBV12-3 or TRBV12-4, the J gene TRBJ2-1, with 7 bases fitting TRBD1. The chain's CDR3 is CASSFPGTDYPYNEQFF. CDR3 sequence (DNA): TGTGCCAGCAGTTTTCCCGGGACAGATTACCCCTACAATGAGCAGTTCTTC.